This T cell receptor (beta chain) was observed in a study of blood T cell repertoires in COVID-19 (dated by TCRdb to 2020 to 2022). Regarding the complete study: The collaborator samples originated in the United States, Italy and Spain and spanned the acute and convalescent phases of COVID-19. The material from the prospective study consisted of cDNA or gDNA derived from T cells, B-cell-depleted T cells, or PBMCs. Subjects who had been exposed to COVID-19, were actively infected with it, or had recovered from it provided the deeply sampled blood TCRbeta repertoires that made up the dataset. The repertoires were made available in a free public database intended to serve as a resource for research on the immune response to SARS-CoV-2. Samples were obtained from the ongoing ImmuneRACE study (first 160 participants) and from 1,000 to 1,500 subjects provided by 6 global collaborators. Where available, HLA class I and class II types were taken from metadata supplied by the sample provider and were not determined by assay-based typing. The sample metadata nearly always contained a de-identified subject ID, COVID-19 status, age in years and sex.

Trimming at the junction amounts to 7 bases on V and 5 bases on J, and the germline ends lie 15 bases apart. CDR1 and CDR2 are drawn from the germline V gene: MDHEN, SYDVKM. Inclusive of the bounding cysteine and phenylalanine, the CDR3 is 14 residues long. Only the CDR3 DNA stays, 42 bases, in frame from base 1. Overall study outcomes, separate from this receptor: Clinical and demographic metadata were provided uncurated, with the amount varying by source and participant.

In the prospective study, participants were roughly 18 to 95 years old, resided in about two dozen geographic areas of the United States, and were enrolled through a virtual design. In the prospective study, cohorts were assigned on the basis of participant-reported clinical history obtained from a screening survey and a study questionnaire. For ImmuneRACE Cohort 3, a participant was defined as recovered based on two consecutive negative NP/OP PCR tests, clearance by a healthcare professional, or resolution of symptoms. In the prospective study, mobile phlebotomists collected whole blood, serum and a nasopharyngeal or oropharyngeal swab from each participant. Prospective study participants could optionally give additional blood draws and questionnaires over an approximately two-month period. Blood samples from the prospective study were shipped frozen or at room temperature prior to DNA extraction.

Notes on this clone: Its antigen remains undetermined. There are no base qualities to consult, and no much larger clone falls within one base.

The immunoSEQ Assay, a bias-controlled multiplex PCR, was used to amplify TCRbeta CDR3 regions from genomic DNA. Per the original workflow: Within the assay, amplification of reference gene primers was used to estimate how many nucleated cells each sample contained. To quantify the absolute abundance of each unique TCRbeta CDR3 rearrangement, sequence reads were collapsed and filtered. For each sample, productive Simpson clonality was calculated as the square root of Simpson's diversity index over productive rearrangements. This immuneACCESS table, as held by TCRdb, lists in-frame sequences with V and J called but not all clones. Of the missing ones, under half trace to an unresolved V gene in checked studies; the others have no known cause. V and J calls plus clone size are reproduced from that table; the DNA served to infer D and trimming. The sample includes 330,000 or so clones, with approximately 92% observed a single time. The ten largest clonotypes hold approximately 18% of the sample.

The receptor was derived from a woman aged 25 to 39 who had recovered from COVID-19. In this chain, TRBV28 is recombined with TRBJ2-1; TRBD2 is a weak D gene call, 6 bases matching. Sequencing used PBMCs or T cells enriched from blood (not recorded which). The DNA sequence follows: TGTGCCAGCAAACCACGCGGGACGCACAATGAGCAGTTCTTC. Its protein reads: CASKPRGTHNEQFF.